This T cell receptor beta chain was documented in a study of blood T cells in healthy people across ages. Notes on the study in general: Donor CMV status, an unknown factor, possibly confounded changes in expanded clonotypes. Greater diversity and more naive CD4+ cells were seen in long-lived donors than in aged donors.

This clonotype has only one observation. Its antigen is still unknown. V gave up 0 bases and J gave up 7 bases; unmatched junction bases: 4. Germline lookup yields CDR1 SEHNR and CDR2 FQNEAQ (reference sequence). This CDR3 region has 15 residues. For the second PCR, which ran for 7 to 11 cycles, a sample-barcoded 5' primer and a J-beta primer mix were used. From the 5' RACE reads, TCRdb called clonotypes with MiXCR, one entry per CDR3 protein. The sample consists of approximately 360,000 distinct CDR3 sequences, about half of them appearing once. Isolation recovered at least 7 million PBMCs from every sample.

V is TRBV7-9 and J is TRBJ2-3; the match to TRBD2 covers 10 bases. The sequencing sample was made of blood. The sequence came from a man in his sixties in good health. CDR3 in amino acids: CASSLAPSGGNTQYF. The CDR3 bases are TGTGCCAGCAGCTTAGCGCCTAGCGGGGGCAATACGCAGTATTTT. The full variable domain, in which reference TRBV7-9 and TRBJ2-3 provide the parts outside the CDR3, is DTGVSQNPRHKITKRGQNVTFRCDPISEHNRLYWYRQTLGQGPEFLTYFQNEAQLEKSRLLSDRFSAERPKGSFSTLEIQRTEQGDSAMYLCASSLAPSGGNTQYFGPGTRLTVL.